This entry concerns a single TCR beta chain. Trimming removed 6 bases from V and 4 bases from J, with 7 bases in between. The length of the CDR3 is 11 residues. Germline lookup yields CDR1 DFQATT and CDR2 SNEGSKA (reference sequence). The table came from immunoSEQ multiplex PCR; TCRdb's copy has only in-frame clones and leaves some out. The sample includes tens of thousands of clones, around 88% of them seen just once. This sample is drawn from a study of blood T cell repertoires in COVID-19. The specimen was peripheral blood. The sequence came from a woman older than 75 with active or convalescent COVID-19. The V call is TRBV20-1, the J call TRBJ2-1, with D unclear. The CDR3 region is CSASTYNEQFF. For the CDR3, the DNA is TGCAGTGCCTCGACTTACAATGAGCAGTTCTTC.